This T cell receptor (beta chain) stems from a study of sequential checkpoint blockade in melanoma. The CDR3 is made up of 15 amino acids. The germline gives CDR1 MNHGY, CDR2 SAAAGT. V lost 2 bases to trimming and J lost 2 bases, with 12 bases between them. The data were produced by immunoSEQ multiplex PCR, yet TCRdb's version contains in-frame clones alone and is incomplete. This table has under 6,000 clones, 20% to 25% appearing once. This clone was detected only a few times. Treatment defined: randomized to nivolumab then ipilimumab (arm A) or the reverse (arm B). The sample in question was tumor tissue (inferred from file names), obtained from a patient given nivolumab and ipilimumab in sequence. The chain combines TRBV6-8 with TRBJ1-2; D gene ambiguous. The TCR was taken from a human donor with melanoma. The CDR3 loop is CASSYLGPSNYGYTF. As DNA, the CDR3 is TGTGCCAGCAGTTACCTCGGACCGTCAAACTATGGCTACACCTTC.